This TCR beta chain was captured in a study of blood T cell repertoires in COVID-19 (dated by TCRdb to about 2020). In terms of the full investigation: The collaborator samples originated in the United States, Italy and Spain and spanned the acute and convalescent phases of COVID-19. The samples were drawn from the first 160 participants of the ongoing ImmuneRACE study and from 1,254 subjects provided by 6 global collaborators. Subjects who had been exposed to COVID-19, were actively infected with it, or had recovered from it provided the deeply sampled blood TCRbeta repertoires that made up the dataset. A de-identified subject ID, COVID-19 status, age in years and sex were almost always included in the sample metadata. The repertoires were made available in a free public database intended to serve as a resource for research on the immune response to SARS-CoV-2. Where available, HLA class I and class II types were taken from metadata supplied by the sample provider and were not determined by assay-based typing. The prospective study material was composed of cDNA or gDNA derived from T cells, B-cell-depleted T cells, or PBMCs. Overall study results and their limits: The quantity of clinical and demographic metadata differed by source and by participant and was supplied without curation.

With regard to this clone: The antigen it recognizes is unknown. Per-base qualities were not stored, and no clone one base away is much larger.

The immunoSEQ Assay, a bias-controlled multiplex PCR, was used to amplify TCRbeta CDR3 regions from genomic DNA. Turning to the authors' computational methods: The number of nucleated cells in each sample was estimated by amplification of reference gene primers within the assay. Sequence reads were collapsed and filtered to measure the absolute abundance of every unique TCRbeta CDR3 rearrangement. For each sample, productive Simpson clonality was calculated as the square root of Simpson's diversity index over productive rearrangements. TCRdb re-hosts the immuneACCESS table, in-frame sequences only. Its copies lack some clones; in the studies checked, an unresolved V gene accounts for under half of them, and the cause for the rest is not known. Clonal size and the V and J genes are those of that table, whereas D and trimming came from the DNA. Recorded for this sample are 200,000 to 250,000 clones; around 89% of them occurred a single time. Approximately 0.9% of the sample comes from the top ten.

Participants in the prospective study were enrolled through a virtual design, were aged 18 to 89 years, and lived in roughly 25 United States geographic areas. To assign participants to cohorts, the prospective study relied on clinical history that participants themselves reported in a screening survey and a study questionnaire. Exposed participants had been in contact, within 2 weeks of entering the study, with a person who had a PCR-confirmed or clinician-diagnosed case of COVID-19. In the prospective study, mobile phlebotomists collected whole blood, serum and a nasopharyngeal or oropharyngeal swab from each participant. Over a roughly two-month period, participants in the prospective study had the option of providing additional blood draws and questionnaires. Before DNA extraction, blood samples from the prospective study were shipped at room temperature or frozen. The TCR originated in a man in his forties or fifties who had been exposed to COVID-19. Sequencing was carried out using PBMCs or T cells enriched from blood (not recorded which).

The base sequence is TGCGCCAGCAGGGGGACAGGGATGGAAGCTAACTATGGCTACACCTTC. Its translation reads: CASRGTGMEANYGYTF. Recombination connected TRBV4-1 to TRBJ1-2, and 9 junctional nucleotides match TRBD1. The CDR3 runs 16 residues from the cysteine to the phenylalanine. Just the 48-base CDR3 DNA is kept, in frame starting at base 1. V and J are trimmed by 6 bases and 0 bases, and the gene matches miss 8 bases of the junction. CDR1 MGHRA and CDR2 YSYEKL are derived from the germline V gene.